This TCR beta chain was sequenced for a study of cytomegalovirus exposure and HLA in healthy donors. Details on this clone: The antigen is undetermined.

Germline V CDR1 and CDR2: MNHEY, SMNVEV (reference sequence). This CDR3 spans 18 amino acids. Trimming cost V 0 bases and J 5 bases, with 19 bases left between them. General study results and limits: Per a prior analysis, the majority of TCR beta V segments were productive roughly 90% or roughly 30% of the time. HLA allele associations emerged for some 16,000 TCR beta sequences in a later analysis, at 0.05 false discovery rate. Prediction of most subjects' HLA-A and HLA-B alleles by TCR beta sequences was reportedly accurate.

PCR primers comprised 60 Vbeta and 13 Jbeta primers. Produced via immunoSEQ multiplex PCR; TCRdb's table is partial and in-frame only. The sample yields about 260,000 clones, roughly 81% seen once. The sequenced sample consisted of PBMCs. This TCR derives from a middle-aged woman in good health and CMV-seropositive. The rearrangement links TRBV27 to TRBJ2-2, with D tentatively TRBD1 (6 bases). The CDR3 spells CASSLSETGSLMTGELFF. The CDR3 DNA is TGTGCCAGCAGTTTATCAGAAACAGGGTCCCTTATGACCGGGGAGCTGTTTTTT.